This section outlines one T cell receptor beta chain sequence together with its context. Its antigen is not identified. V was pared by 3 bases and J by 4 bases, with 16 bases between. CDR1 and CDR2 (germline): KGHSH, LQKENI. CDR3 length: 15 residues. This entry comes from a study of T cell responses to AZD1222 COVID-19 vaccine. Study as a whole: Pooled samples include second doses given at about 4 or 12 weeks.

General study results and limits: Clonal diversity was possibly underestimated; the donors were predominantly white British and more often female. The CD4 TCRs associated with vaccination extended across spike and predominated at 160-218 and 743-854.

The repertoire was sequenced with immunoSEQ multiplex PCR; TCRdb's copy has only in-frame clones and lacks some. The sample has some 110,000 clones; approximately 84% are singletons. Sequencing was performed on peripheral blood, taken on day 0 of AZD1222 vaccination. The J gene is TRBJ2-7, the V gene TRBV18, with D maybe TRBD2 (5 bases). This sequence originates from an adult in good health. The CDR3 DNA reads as TGTGCCAGCTCACCGATGGCGGGTACCCGTTACGAGCAGTACTTC. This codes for CASSPMAGTRYEQYF. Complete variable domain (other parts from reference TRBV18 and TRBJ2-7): NAGVMQNPRHLVRRRGQEARLRCSPMKGHSHVYWYRQLPEEGLKFMVYLQKENIIDESGMPKERFSAEFPKEGPSILRIQQVVRGDSAAYFCASSPMAGTRYEQYFGPGTRLTVT.